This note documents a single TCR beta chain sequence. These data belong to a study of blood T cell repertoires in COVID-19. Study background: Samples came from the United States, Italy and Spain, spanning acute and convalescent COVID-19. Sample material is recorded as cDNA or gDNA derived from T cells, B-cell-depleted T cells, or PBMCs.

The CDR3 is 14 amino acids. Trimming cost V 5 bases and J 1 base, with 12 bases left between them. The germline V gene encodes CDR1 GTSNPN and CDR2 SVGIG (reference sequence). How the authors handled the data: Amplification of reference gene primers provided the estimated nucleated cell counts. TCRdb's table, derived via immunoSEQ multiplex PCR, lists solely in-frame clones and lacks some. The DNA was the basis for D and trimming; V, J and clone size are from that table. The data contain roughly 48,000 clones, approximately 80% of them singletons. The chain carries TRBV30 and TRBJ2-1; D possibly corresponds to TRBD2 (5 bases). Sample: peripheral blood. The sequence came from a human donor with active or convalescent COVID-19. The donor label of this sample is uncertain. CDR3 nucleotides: TGTGCCTGGGCAAGCGGTGGTTCCTACAATGAGCAGTTCTTC. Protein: CAWASGGSYNEQFF.